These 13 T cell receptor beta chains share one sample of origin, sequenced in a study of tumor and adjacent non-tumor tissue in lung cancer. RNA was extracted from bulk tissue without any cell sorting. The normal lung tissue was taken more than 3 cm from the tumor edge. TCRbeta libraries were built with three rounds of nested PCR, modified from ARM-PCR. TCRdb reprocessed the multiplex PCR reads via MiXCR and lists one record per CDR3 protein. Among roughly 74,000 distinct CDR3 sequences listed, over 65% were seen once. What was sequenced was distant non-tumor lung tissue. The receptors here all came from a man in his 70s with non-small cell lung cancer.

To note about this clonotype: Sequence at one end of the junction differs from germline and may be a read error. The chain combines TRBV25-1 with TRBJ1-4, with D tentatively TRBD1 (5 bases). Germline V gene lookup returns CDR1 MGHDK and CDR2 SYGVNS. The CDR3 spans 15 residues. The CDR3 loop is CASSTPGRGREKLLF. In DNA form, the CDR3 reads TGTGCCAGCAGTACCCCCGGGCGGGGCAGGGAAAAACTGTTATTT.

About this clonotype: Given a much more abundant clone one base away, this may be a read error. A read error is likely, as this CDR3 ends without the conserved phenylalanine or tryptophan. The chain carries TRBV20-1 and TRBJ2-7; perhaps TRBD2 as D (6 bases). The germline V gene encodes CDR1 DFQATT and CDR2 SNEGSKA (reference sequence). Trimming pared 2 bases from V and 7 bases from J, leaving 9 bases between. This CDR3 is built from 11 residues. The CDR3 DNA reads TGCAGTGCTAGAACTGGAGGGGAGCAGTACTCC. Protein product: CSARTGGEQYS.

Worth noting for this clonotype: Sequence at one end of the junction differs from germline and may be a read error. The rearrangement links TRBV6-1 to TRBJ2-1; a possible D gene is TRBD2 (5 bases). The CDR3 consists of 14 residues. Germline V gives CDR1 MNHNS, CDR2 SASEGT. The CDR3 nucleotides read TGTGCCAGTAGTGAAGCGGCAGGAAGAAATGAGCAGTTCTTC. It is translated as CASSEAAGRNEQFF.

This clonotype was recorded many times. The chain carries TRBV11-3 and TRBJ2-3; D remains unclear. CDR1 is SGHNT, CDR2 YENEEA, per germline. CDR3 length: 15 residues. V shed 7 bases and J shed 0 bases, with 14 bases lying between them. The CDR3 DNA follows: TGTGCCAGCACACGTAGGGCAGTAAGCACAGATACGCAGTATTTT. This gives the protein CASTRRAVSTDTQYF.

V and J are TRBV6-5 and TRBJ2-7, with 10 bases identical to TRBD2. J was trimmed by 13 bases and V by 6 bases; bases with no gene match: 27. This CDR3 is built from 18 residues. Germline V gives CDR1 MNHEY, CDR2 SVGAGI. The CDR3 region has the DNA TGTGCCAGCAGCTCACTAACTAGCGGGACAAAACTCATGTACGAGCTATACTTC. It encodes CASSSLTSGTKLMYELYF.

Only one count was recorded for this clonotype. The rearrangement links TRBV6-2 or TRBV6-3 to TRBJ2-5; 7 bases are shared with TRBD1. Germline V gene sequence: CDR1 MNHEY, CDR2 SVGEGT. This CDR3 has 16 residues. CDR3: CANNKQGSTDQETQYF. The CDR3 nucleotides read TGTGCTAACAACAAACAGGGGTCAACTGACCAAGAGACCCAGTACTTC.

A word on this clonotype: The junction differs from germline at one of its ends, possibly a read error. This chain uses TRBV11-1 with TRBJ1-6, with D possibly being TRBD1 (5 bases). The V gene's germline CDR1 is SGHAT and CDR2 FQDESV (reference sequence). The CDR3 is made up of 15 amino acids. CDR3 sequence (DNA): TGTACCAGCAGCTCCGGACATCCTGATAATTCACCCCTCCACTTT. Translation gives CTSSSGHPDNSPLHF.

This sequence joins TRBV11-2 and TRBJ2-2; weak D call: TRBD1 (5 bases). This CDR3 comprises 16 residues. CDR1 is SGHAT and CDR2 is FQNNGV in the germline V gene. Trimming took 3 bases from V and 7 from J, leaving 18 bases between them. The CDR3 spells CASSFRTSPSHGELFF. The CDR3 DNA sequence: TGTGCCAGCAGCTTTCGGACAAGCCCTTCCCACGGGGAGCTGTTTTTT. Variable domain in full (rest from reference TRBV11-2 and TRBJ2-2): EAGVAQSPRYKIIEKRQSVAFWCNPISGHATLYWYQQILGQGPKLLIQFQNNGVVDDSQLPKDRFSAERLKGVDSTLKIQPAKLEDSAVYLCASSFRTSPSHGELFFGEGSRLTVL.

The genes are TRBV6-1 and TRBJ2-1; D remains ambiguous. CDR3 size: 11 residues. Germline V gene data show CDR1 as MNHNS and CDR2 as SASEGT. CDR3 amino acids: CAGSPYNEQFF. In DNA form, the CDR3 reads TGTGCTGGCAGTCCCTACAATGAGCAGTTCTTC.

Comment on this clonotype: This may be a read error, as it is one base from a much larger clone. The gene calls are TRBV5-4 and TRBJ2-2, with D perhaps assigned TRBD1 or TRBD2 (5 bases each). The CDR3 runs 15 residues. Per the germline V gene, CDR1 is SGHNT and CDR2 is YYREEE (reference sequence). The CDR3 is CASSFGQGPTRELFF. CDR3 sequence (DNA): TGTGCCAGCAGCTTTGGCCAGGGACCCACCCGGGAGCTGTTTTTT.

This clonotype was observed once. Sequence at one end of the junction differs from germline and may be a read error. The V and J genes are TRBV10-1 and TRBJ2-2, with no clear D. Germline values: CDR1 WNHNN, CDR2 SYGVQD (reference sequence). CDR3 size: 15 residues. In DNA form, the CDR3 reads TGCGCCAGCAGTGTAGGGTGGTCGAACACCGTGGAGCTGTTTTTT. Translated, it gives CASSVGWSNTVELFF.

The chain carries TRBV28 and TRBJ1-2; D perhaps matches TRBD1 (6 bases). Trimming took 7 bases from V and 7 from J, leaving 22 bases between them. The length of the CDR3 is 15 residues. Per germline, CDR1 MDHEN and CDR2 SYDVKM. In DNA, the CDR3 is TGTGCCAGCATTGTATTCGGTCGTCAGGGGACTGGCTACACCTTC. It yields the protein CASIVFGRQGTGYTF.

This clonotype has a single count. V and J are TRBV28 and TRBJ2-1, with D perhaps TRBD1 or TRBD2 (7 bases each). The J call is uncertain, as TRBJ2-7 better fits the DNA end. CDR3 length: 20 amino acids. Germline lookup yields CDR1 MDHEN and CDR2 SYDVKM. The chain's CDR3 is CASLDVWNRGRSGDYDEQYF. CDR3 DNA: TGTGCCAGCCTGGACGTATGGAACAGGGGAAGAAGCGGGGATTACGATGAGCAGTACTTC.